Reported below is one TCR beta chain. The sample has other DNA sequences that encode this CDR3 too. The data are from a study of control samples from healthy donors and cancer patients. The CDR3 runs 15 residues. CDR1 and CDR2 (germline): SGHTA, FQGNSA. Trimming took 4 bases from V and 1 from J; bases not matched to a gene: 4. This table comes from immunoSEQ multiplex PCR, and its TCRdb copy is limited to in-frame clones, with some not included. This sample yields 120,000 or so clones, of which 85% to 95% are seen a single time; around 1.8% belongs to the top ten. The sequence derives from a man in his forties or fifties with head and neck cancer. The gene calls are TRBV7-2 and TRBJ2-1; 7 nucleotides agree with TRBD2. Sequenced sample: PBMCs. The DNA for the CDR3 is TGTGCCAGCAGCTCCGGACTAGGGTCCTACAATGAGCAGTTCTTC. The encoded protein is CASSSGLGSYNEQFF.